One and the same sample provided the 17 T cell receptor beta chains below, sequenced in a study of CD4 T cells in relation to SARS-CoV-2 and coronaviruses. Clones were read by immunoSEQ multiplex PCR, and TCRdb kept only the in-frame ones, dropping some. The sample lists about 59,000 clones; around 86% were seen once. Before the COVID-19 pandemic, during about 2011-2019, CD4+ T cells were taken from unexposed donors. The sample comprised memory CD4+ T cells from PBMCs. The receptors here all came from a human donor in good health.

The chain links TRBV20-1 to TRBJ2-7; D may be TRBD1 (6 bases). Deletions cut 7 bases from V and 3 bases from J, with 10 bases between. The CDR3 spans 11 residues. Germline loops: CDR1 DFQATT, CDR2 SNEGSKA (reference sequence). CDR3 sequence: CSVTGIYEQYF. DNA of the CDR3: TGCAGTGTTACAGGGATCTACGAGCAGTACTTC.

The chain combines TRBV5-1 with TRBJ1-4, with D tentatively TRBD1 (5 bases). There are 14 residues in the CDR3. Germline CDR1 reads SGHRS; CDR2 reads YFSETQ. V was clipped by 6 bases and J by 4 bases, with 13 bases between them. The CDR3 bases are TGCGCCAGCAAGGAGGGGACCCTTAATGAAAAACTGTTTTTT. Its protein is CASKEGTLNEKLFF.

The rearrangement joins TRBV4-1 to TRBJ1-3, with D maybe TRBD1 (6 bases). With 4 bases removed from V and 2 bases from J, the gap between germline ends came to 12 bases. This CDR3 comprises 15 residues. Germline CDR1 is MGHRA and CDR2 is YSYEKL. The CDR3 DNA is TGCGCCAGCAGCCTCGGGGGCATAGCTGGAAACACCATATATTTT. Translating it yields CASSLGGIAGNTIYF.

This chain uses TRBV7-2 with TRBJ1-4; D is unresolved. Trimming took off 5 bases at V and 8 bases at J, with 15 bases between the two ends. The CDR3 covers 14 residues. The germline V gene has CDR1 SGHTA and CDR2 FQGNSA. The CDR3, as DNA: TGTGCCAGCAGCACTTATGCGGGCCGGGAAAAACTGTTTTTT. It is translated as CASSTYAGREKLFF.

This clone was seen once. The chain combines TRBV7-9 with TRBJ2-3, with 7 bases identical to TRBD1. This CDR3 is built from 16 residues. Per germline, CDR1 SEHNR and CDR2 FQNEAQ (reference sequence). Losses at the gene ends were 5 bases for V and 1 base for J; bases not matched to a gene: 9. The CDR3 loop reads CASSSTGTARTDTQYF. The CDR3 DNA follows: TGTGCCAGCAGCAGCACCGGGACAGCACGCACAGATACGCAGTATTTT. Combining the CDR3 with reference TRBV7-9 and TRBJ2-3 gives the whole variable domain DTGVSQNPRHKITKRGQNVTFRCDPISEHNRLYWYRQTLGQGPEFLTYFQNEAQLEKSRLLSDRFSAERPKGSFSTLEIQRTEQGDSAMYLCASSSTGTARTDTQYFGPGTRLTVL.

This clone occurred once. This chain connects TRBV11-2 to TRBJ1-1; D is unresolved. Trimming left V 1 base short and J 4 bases short, with 7 bases between. The germline CDR1 and CDR2 sequences are SGHAT and FQNNGV. This CDR3 is built from 13 residues. The CDR3 spells CASSLGDITEAFF. CDR3 DNA: TGTGCCAGCAGCTTAGGGGATATCACTGAAGCTTTCTTT.

The chain joins TRBV28 to TRBJ1-6; no firm D call. Germline V gene data show CDR1 as MDHEN and CDR2 as SYDVKM. CDR3 length: 15 residues. Trimming shortened V by 3 bases and J by 2 bases, and 8 bases separated the two germline ends. DNA of the CDR3: TGTGCCAGCAGTTTTTTCCAGGCCTATAATTCACCCCTCCACTTT. This gives the protein CASSFFQAYNSPLHF.

The chain recombines TRBV19 with TRBJ2-2; D gene uncertain. V was trimmed by 6 bases and J by 7 bases, leaving 15 bases between them. This CDR3 has 14 residues. Germline-derived CDR1 and CDR2 are LNHDA and SQIVND (reference sequence). CDR3 protein: CASRERTLRGELFF. For the CDR3, the DNA is TGTGCCAGTAGAGAAAGGACCCTCCGCGGGGAGCTGTTTTTT.

The genes are TRBV7-9 and TRBJ2-7; 14 nucleotides line up with TRBD2. Trimming removed 6 bases from V and 6 bases from J; junction bases left unmatched: 16. The germline V gene has CDR1 SEHNR and CDR2 FQNEAQ (reference sequence). The length of the CDR3 is 18 residues. The CDR3 region is CASSRSGTSGSGVVEQYF. As DNA, the CDR3 is TGTGCCAGCAGTCGATCCGGGACTAGCGGGAGTGGGGTCGTCGAGCAGTACTTC.

On this clone: Other DNA sequences in this specimen translate into the identical CDR3. This sequence joins TRBV27 and TRBJ1-2, with 9 bases lining up with TRBD1. Trimming cost V 5 bases and J 7 bases; bases outside gene matches: 5. The length of the CDR3 is 13 residues. Germline lookup yields CDR1 MNHEY and CDR2 SMNVEV (reference sequence). The CDR3 DNA sequence: TGTGCCAGCAGTCCACAGGGGGCTGGTGGCTACACCTTC. This codes for CASSPQGAGGYTF.

The chain is built from TRBV27 and TRBJ2-7; maybe TRBD1 (5 bases). This CDR3 comprises 15 residues. Germline V CDR1 and CDR2: MNHEY, SMNVEV (reference sequence). Trimming left V 5 bases short and J 2 bases short, with 16 bases between. The CDR3 sequence is CASSAKGLPTYEQYF. DNA for the CDR3: TGTGCCAGCAGTGCTAAGGGGCTCCCGACCTACGAGCAGTACTTC.

The J gene is TRBJ2-5, the V gene TRBV9; 11 bases are a match to TRBD1. V dropped 4 bases and J dropped 5; count of bases not matched to a gene: 7. CDR1 and CDR2 (germline): SGDLS, YYNGEE. The CDR3 has 15 residues. CDR3 sequence reads: CASSQRTGGSETQYF. The CDR3 bases are TGTGCCAGCAGCCAACGGACAGGGGGCAGCGAGACCCAGTACTTC. Complete variable domain (other parts from reference TRBV9 and TRBJ2-5): DSGVTQTPKHLITATGQRVTLRCSPRSGDLSVYWYQQSLDQGLQFLIQYYNGEERAKGNILERFSAQQFPDLHSELNLSSLELGDSALYFCASSQRTGGSETQYFGPGTRLLVL.

V is TRBV19 and J is TRBJ1-6, with D perhaps matching TRBD1 (5 bases). The CDR3 is 18 amino acids. V was cut by 3 bases and J by 0 bases, with 15 bases left in between. Germline V lookup: CDR1 LNHDA, CDR2 SQIVND (reference sequence). Here the CDR3 reads CASSMEAGRSSYNSPLHF. The CDR3 nucleotides are TGTGCCAGTAGTATGGAGGCAGGGAGGAGCTCCTATAATTCACCCCTCCACTTT.

J is TRBJ2-7 and V is TRBV28; tentative D call: TRBD1 (5 bases). The CDR3 totals 20 residues. The germline V and J ends were trimmed by 5 bases and 0 bases, with 29 bases remaining between them. Germline CDR1 and CDR2: MDHEN and SYDVKM. CDR3 loop: CASSTRHQGRKDSSSYEQYF. The DNA for the CDR3 is TGTGCCAGCAGTACAAGACATCAGGGTCGCAAAGATTCGAGCTCCTACGAGCAGTACTTC.

The V gene is TRBV9, the J gene TRBJ2-1; no clear D. The CDR3 length is 13 residues. CDR1 and CDR2 (germline): SGDLS, YYNGEE. Trimming stripped 5 bases from V and 10 bases from J, with 16 bases between. CDR3 protein: CASSIGQRVEQFF. CDR3 DNA: TGTGCCAGCAGTATCGGGCAACGCGTGGAGCAGTTCTTC. Full variable domain (rest looked up from reference TRBV9 and TRBJ2-1): DSGVTQTPKHLITATGQRVTLRCSPRSGDLSVYWYQQSLDQGLQFLIQYYNGEERAKGNILERFSAQQFPDLHSELNLSSLELGDSALYFCASSIGQRVEQFFGPGTRLTVL.

This rearrangement joins TRBV11-1 to TRBJ2-1; 7 bases agree with TRBD2. CDR3 size: 14 residues. Germline CDR1 is SGHAT and CDR2 is FQDESV (reference sequence). The ends lost 7 bases at V and 9 bases at J; junction bases unmatched: 12. The CDR3 DNA follows: TGTGCCAGCAACCACGGCGGGAGTTTCGGTGAGCAGTTCTTC. Protein sequence: CASNHGGSFGEQFF. Supplemented by reference TRBV11-1 and TRBJ2-1, the full variable domain reads EAEVAQSPRYKITEKSQAVAFWCDPISGHATLYWYRQILGQGPELLVQFQDESVVDDSQLPKDRFSAERLKGVDSTLKIQPAELGDSAMYLCASNHGGSFGEQFFGPGTRLTVL.

V and J are TRBV4-1 and TRBJ1-5; D is ambiguous. The CDR3 sequence is 19 residues long. Germline V gene lookup returns CDR1 MGHRA and CDR2 YSYEKL. Trimming took 4 bases from V and 0 from J, leaving 22 bases between them. The chain's CDR3 is CASSPEYYRMAPSNQPQHF. The CDR3 DNA reads as TGCGCCAGCAGCCCAGAATACTACCGGATGGCCCCTAGCAATCAGCCCCAGCATTTT.